These 24 T cell receptor beta chains originate from one sample sequenced in a study of cytomegalovirus exposure and HLA in healthy donors. PCR amplification relied on 60 Vbeta primers (plus 13 Jbeta primers). Assay used: immunoSEQ multiplex PCR; TCRdb lists only in-frame clones, some missing. The sample yields over 100,000 clones, around 86% seen once. What was sequenced was PBMCs. These receptors originate from a woman in her forties or fifties in good health and CMV-seropositive.

The V call is TRBV30, the J call TRBJ2-5; 8 nucleotides line up with TRBD1. The CDR3 consists of 13 residues. V dropped 5 bases and J dropped 4; count of bases not matched to a gene: 6. In germline, CDR1 is GTSNPN, CDR2 SVGIG (reference sequence). The CDR3 nucleotides read TGTGCCTGGGACCGACAGGGGTTAGAGACCCAGTACTTC. Protein sequence: CAWDRQGLETQYF.

The chain joins TRBV10-3 to TRBJ1-1; D uncertain. The CDR3 has 14 residues. V dropped 2 bases and J dropped 1 base, with 8 bases sitting between them. Germline V CDR1 and CDR2: ENHRY, SYGVKD. For the CDR3, the DNA is TGTGCCATCAGTGAGGCTTACAGGAACACTGAAGCTTTCTTT. This gives the protein CAISEAYRNTEAFF.

This CDR3 reads CASSLGVNQPQHF. CDR3 in DNA: TGTGCCAGCAGCTTGGGAGTGAATCAGCCCCAGCATTTT. The chain links TRBV5-4 to TRBJ1-5, with unresolved D. The CDR3 is made up of 13 amino acids. In germline, CDR1 is SGHNT, CDR2 YYREEE (reference sequence). The ends were cut back, 0 bases at V and 4 bases at J, with 5 bases in the middle.

This chain links TRBV10-2 with TRBJ2-3, with 7 bases lining up with TRBD1. The V and J ends lost 4 bases and 0 bases, in that order; junction bases with no gene match: 16. This CDR3 contains 19 residues. Germline CDR1 is WSHSY and CDR2 is SAAADI. The CDR3 sequence is CASSALTGVVGLSTDTQYF. As DNA, the CDR3 is TGCGCCAGCAGTGCCCTCACAGGGGTGGTGGGGCTTAGCACAGATACGCAGTATTTT.

The CDR3 DNA follows: TGCGCCAGCATTAGCGGGAGAGGGGGAACAGATACGCAGTATTTT. This encodes CASISGRGGTDTQYF. The genes are TRBV5-1 and TRBJ2-3; TRBD2 matches 9 bases. Germline CDR1 SGHRS, CDR2 YFSETQ. Unmatched junction bases numbered 8, after V lost 6 bases and J lost 3 bases. The CDR3 totals 15 residues.

This clone was recorded once. The chain carries TRBV6-5 and TRBJ2-5; tentative D call: TRBD1 (6 bases). The germline CDR1 and CDR2 sequences are MNHEY and SVGAGI. CDR3 size: 12 residues. V lost 5 bases and J lost 9, with 13 bases in between. This CDR3 is CASSDQGPPQYF. The CDR3 DNA sequence: TGTGCCAGCAGTGATCAGGGGCCACCCCAGTACTTC.

The V and J genes are TRBV29-1 and TRBJ1-1, with TRBD1 matching over 9 bases. This CDR3 region has 13 residues. Germline CDR1 SQVTM, CDR2 ANQGSEA. V lost 6 bases, J lost 5 bases, and 7 bases stayed unmatched. CDR3 sequence: CSVVLTGGTEAFF. The CDR3 DNA sequence: TGCAGCGTCGTACTGACAGGGGGGACTGAAGCTTTCTTT.

V is TRBV2 and J is TRBJ2-7, with D perhaps matching TRBD2 (5 bases). This CDR3 contains 13 residues. The V end was cut by 6 bases, the J end by 2 bases, with 11 bases between. The germline V gene encodes CDR1 SNHLY and CDR2 FYNNEI. CDR3 coding DNA: TGTGCCAGCAGCCGGACTGCCACCTACGAGCAGTACTTC. This encodes CASSRTATYEQYF.

The V gene is TRBV18, the J gene TRBJ2-3, with TRBD2 matching over 9 bases. This CDR3 is built from 14 residues. Germline V CDR1 and CDR2: KGHSH, LQKENI. The trim removed 6 bases at V and 2 bases at J, leaving 3 bases unmatched. CDR3: CASSSSGATDTQYF. The CDR3 DNA follows: TGTGCCAGCTCGTCTAGCGGGGCCACAGATACGCAGTATTTT.

This chain joins TRBV5-4 and TRBJ2-3, with 13 positions matching TRBD2. The germline V gene encodes CDR1 SGHNT and CDR2 YYREEE (reference sequence). The CDR3 runs to 16 residues. V dropped 0 bases and J dropped 5; count of bases not matched to a gene: 3. The CDR3 nucleotides are TGTGCCAGCAGCTTGGGCACTAGCGGGGGGGGAGATACGCAGTATTTT. This codes for CASSLGTSGGGDTQYF.

This clone was counted a single time. The chain carries TRBV7-9 and TRBJ2-1; tentatively, D is TRBD1 (5 bases). V lost 6 bases and J lost 9, with 15 bases in between. The CDR3 runs to 13 residues. Germline loops: CDR1 SEHNR, CDR2 FQNEAQ (reference sequence). The CDR3 here is CASSPPQGPEQFF. The CDR3 coding sequence is TGTGCCAGCAGTCCGCCGCAGGGTCCTGAGCAGTTCTTC.

J is TRBJ2-1 and V is TRBV25-1, with D tentatively TRBD2 (6 bases). Per germline, CDR1 MGHDK and CDR2 SYGVNS. This CDR3 contains 13 residues. V lost 8 bases, J lost 5 bases, and 13 bases lay in between. The DNA of the CDR3 is TGTGCCAGCGGCCTCTGGGAGGACAATGAGCAGTTCTTC. It is translated as CASGLWEDNEQFF.

This chain links TRBV11-3 with TRBJ2-7; D not certain. The CDR3 consists of 13 residues. V lost 2 bases and J lost 0, with 5 bases in between. Looked up from germline, CDR1 is SGHNT and CDR2 is YENEEA. As DNA, the CDR3 is TGTGCCAGCAGCTTATCTAGCTCCTACGAGCAGTACTTC. Encoded protein: CASSLSSSYEQYF. Drawing the rest from reference TRBV11-3 and TRBJ2-7, the complete variable domain is EAGVVQSPRYKIIEKKQPVAFWCNPISGHNTLYWYLQNLGQGPELLIRYENEEAVDDSQLPKDRFSAERLKGVDSTLKIQPAELGDSAVYLCASSLSSSYEQYFGPGTRLTVT.

The chain employs TRBV7-9 and TRBJ2-1; no clear D gene. The germline V gene has CDR1 SEHNR and CDR2 FQNEAQ (reference sequence). The CDR3 loop spans 12 amino acids. V lost 2 bases, J lost 5 bases, and 4 bases lay in between. CDR3 loop: CASSLYNNEQFF. In nucleotides, the CDR3 is TGTGCCAGCAGCTTATACAACAATGAGCAGTTCTTC.

This chain joins TRBV18 and TRBJ1-1; 9 bases are a match to TRBD1. Germline V gene sequence: CDR1 KGHSH, CDR2 LQKENI. This CDR3 region has 13 residues. V was clipped by 4 bases and J by 5 bases; unmatched bases: 2. Written as DNA, the CDR3 is TGTGCCAGCTCACTCGGACAGGGGACTGAAGCTTTCTTT. Amino acids: CASSLGQGTEAFF.

The DNA of the CDR3 is TGTGCCAGCAGCAAAGTGGAACGAAGGCGATCGGGCTACGAGCAGTACTTC. Amino acids: CASSKVERRRSGYEQYF. The chain links TRBV21-1 to TRBJ2-7; TRBD2, the table's D call, lacks a check against the DNA. TRBV21-1 is tagged as a pseudogene. The CDR3 extends over 17 amino acids.

This rearrangement joins TRBV28 to TRBJ2-3; 12 bases line up with TRBD2. Germline V gene sequence: CDR1 MDHEN, CDR2 SYDVKM. With 5 bases clipped from V and 6 bases from J, the junction kept 6 bases outside the gene matches. The CDR3 runs 15 residues. Here the CDR3 reads CASSAPGTSGDTQYF. Written as DNA, the CDR3 is TGTGCCAGCAGTGCCCCTGGGACTAGCGGGGATACGCAGTATTTT.

The rearrangement joins TRBV11-1 to TRBJ1-1; D possibly corresponds to TRBD1 (6 bases). The germline V gene has CDR1 SGHAT and CDR2 FQDESV (reference sequence). The CDR3 loop spans 13 amino acids. Trimming took 6 bases from V and 1 from J, leaving 9 bases between them. The CDR3 region is CASSLDRNTEAFF. CDR3 nucleotide sequence: TGTGCCAGCAGTCTGGACAGGAACACTGAAGCTTTCTTT.

CDR3 sequence reads: CASSLGTGYGYTF. The CDR3 DNA reads as TGTGCCAGCAGCCTCGGGACAGGGTATGGCTACACCTTC. The chain recombines TRBV5-4 with TRBJ1-2; 9 positions match TRBD1. CDR1 is SGHNT and CDR2 is YYREEE in the germline V gene (reference sequence). With 4 bases clipped from V and 5 bases from J, the junction kept 3 bases outside the gene matches. The CDR3 is 13 residues long.

Only one count was recorded for this clone. The V gene is TRBV4-1, the J gene TRBJ2-1, with TRBD2 matching 13 bases. This CDR3 has 15 residues. V lost 4 bases, J lost 5 bases, and 2 bases stayed unmatched. The germline CDR1 and CDR2 sequences are MGHRA and YSYEKL. In DNA form, the CDR3 reads TGCGCCAGCAGCCGCGGGACTAGCGGGAACAATGAGCAGTTCTTC. Protein: CASSRGTSGNNEQFF.

The CDR3 coding sequence is TGTGCCTGGAGTGGCAAAGGGGCTCCTTATGGCTACACCTTC. It is translated as CAWSGKGAPYGYTF. This chain connects TRBV30 to TRBJ1-2; tentatively, D is TRBD1 (5 bases). Per germline, CDR1 GTSNPN and CDR2 SVGIG (reference sequence). Deletions cut 1 base from V and 5 bases from J, with 14 bases between. This CDR3 is 14 amino acids long.

The chain combines TRBV6-1 with TRBJ1-1, with D tentatively TRBD1 (5 bases). In germline, CDR1 is MNHNS, CDR2 SASEGT. The CDR3 sequence is 14 residues long. V was clipped by 5 bases and J by 3 bases, with 13 bases between them. The CDR3 spells CASSWGGGDTEAFF. The CDR3 DNA sequence: TGTGCCAGCAGTTGGGGGGGTGGGGACACTGAAGCTTTCTTT.

The chain employs TRBV19 and TRBJ1-4; D is ambiguous. The CDR3 spans 14 residues. Germline CDR1 is LNHDA and CDR2 is SQIVND (reference sequence). V was pared by 6 bases and J by 3 bases, with 11 bases between. The DNA of the CDR3 is TGTGCCAGTAGAGGCCGGAGGTCTAATGAAAAACTGTTTTTT. Its translation: CASRGRRSNEKLFF.

The chain recombines TRBV5-4 with TRBJ2-5; the D gene is possibly TRBD2 (5 bases). Per the germline V gene, CDR1 is SGHNT and CDR2 is YYREEE (reference sequence). This CDR3 contains 16 residues. Trimming removed 1 base from V and 5 bases from J, with 18 bases in between. The CDR3 nucleotides read TGTGCCAGCAGCTTGTCTAGTGGGTCAGGCGGGGAGACCCAGTACTTC. Its translation is CASSLSSGSGGETQYF. Using reference TRBV5-4 and TRBJ2-5 for the parts outside the CDR3, the full variable domain is ETGVTQSPTHLIKTRGQQVTLRCSSQSGHNTVSWYQQALGQGPQFIFQYYREEENGRGNFPPRFSGLQFPNYSSELNVNALELDDSALYLCASSLSSGSGGETQYFGPGTRLLVL.